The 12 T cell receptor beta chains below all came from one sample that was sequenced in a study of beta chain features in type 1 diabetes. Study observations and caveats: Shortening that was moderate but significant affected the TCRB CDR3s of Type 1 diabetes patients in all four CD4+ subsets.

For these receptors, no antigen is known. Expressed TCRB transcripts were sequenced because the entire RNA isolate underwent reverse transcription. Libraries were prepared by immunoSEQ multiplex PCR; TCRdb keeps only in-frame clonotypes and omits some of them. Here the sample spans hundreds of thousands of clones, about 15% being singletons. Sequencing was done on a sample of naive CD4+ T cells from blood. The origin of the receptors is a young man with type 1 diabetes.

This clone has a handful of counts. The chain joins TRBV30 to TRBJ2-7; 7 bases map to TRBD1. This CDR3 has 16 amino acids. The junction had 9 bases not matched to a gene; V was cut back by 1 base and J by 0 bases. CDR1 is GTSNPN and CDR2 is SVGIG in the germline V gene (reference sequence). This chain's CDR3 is CAWSGGQKLSSYEQYF. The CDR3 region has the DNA TGTGCCTGGAGTGGGGGACAGAAGCTCAGCTCCTACGAGCAGTACTTC.

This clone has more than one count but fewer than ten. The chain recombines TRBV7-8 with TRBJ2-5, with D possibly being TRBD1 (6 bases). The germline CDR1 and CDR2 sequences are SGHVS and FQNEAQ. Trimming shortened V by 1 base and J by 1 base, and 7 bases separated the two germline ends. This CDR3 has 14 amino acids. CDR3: CASSLGTAQETQYF. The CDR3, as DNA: TGTGCCAGCAGCTTAGGGACAGCCCAAGAGACCCAGTACTTC.

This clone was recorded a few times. The CDR3: CASSLQGVEEKLFF. CDR3 DNA: TGCGCCAGCAGCTTACAGGGTGTCGAGGAAAAACTGTTTTTT. The chain couples TRBV5-1 to TRBJ1-4; D possibly corresponds to TRBD1 (6 bases). Between the trimmed V and J ends, which lost 2 bases and 8 bases, there was a span of 13 bases. The CDR3 spans 14 residues. Germline loops: CDR1 SGHRS, CDR2 YFSETQ.

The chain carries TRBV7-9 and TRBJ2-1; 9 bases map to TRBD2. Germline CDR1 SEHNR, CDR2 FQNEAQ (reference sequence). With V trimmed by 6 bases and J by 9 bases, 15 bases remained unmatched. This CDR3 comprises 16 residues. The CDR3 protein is CASSQEYGGGAGEQFF. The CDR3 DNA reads TGTGCCAGCAGTCAGGAGTACGGCGGGGGGGCAGGTGAGCAGTTCTTC. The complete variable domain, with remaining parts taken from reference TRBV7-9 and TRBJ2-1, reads DTGVSQNPRHKITKRGQNVTFRCDPISEHNRLYWYRQTLGQGPEFLTYFQNEAQLEKSRLLSDRFSAERPKGSFSTLEIQRTEQGDSAMYLCASSQEYGGGAGEQFFGPGTRLTVL.

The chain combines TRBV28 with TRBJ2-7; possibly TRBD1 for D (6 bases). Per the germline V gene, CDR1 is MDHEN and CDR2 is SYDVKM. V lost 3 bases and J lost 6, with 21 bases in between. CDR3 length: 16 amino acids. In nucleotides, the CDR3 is TGTGCCAGCAGTTTCGTTGGACAGCTGACTTTGCGCGAGCAGTACTTC. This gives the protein CASSFVGQLTLREQYF. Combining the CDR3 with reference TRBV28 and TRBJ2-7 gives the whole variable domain DVKVTQSSRYLVKRTGEKVFLECVQDMDHENMFWYRQDPGLGLRLIYFSYDVKMKEKGDIPEGYSVSREKKERFSLILESASTNQTSMYLCASSFVGQLTLREQYFGPGTRLTVT.

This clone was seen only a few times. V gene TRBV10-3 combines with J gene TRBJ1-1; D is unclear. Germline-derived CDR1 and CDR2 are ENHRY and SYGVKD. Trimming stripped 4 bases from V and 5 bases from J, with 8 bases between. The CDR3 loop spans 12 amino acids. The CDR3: CAISGEVTEAFF. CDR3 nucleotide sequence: TGTGCCATCAGTGGGGAGGTTACTGAAGCTTTCTTT.

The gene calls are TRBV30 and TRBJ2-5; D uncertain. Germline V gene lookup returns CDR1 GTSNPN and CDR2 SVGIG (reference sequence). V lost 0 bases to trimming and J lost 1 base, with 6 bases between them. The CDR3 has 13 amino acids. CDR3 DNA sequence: TGTGCCTGGAGTGTTTCTATCCAAGAGACCCAGTACTTC. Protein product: CAWSVSIQETQYF.

This CDR3 reads CATSMGGRSYEQYF. DNA for the CDR3: TGTGCCACCAGCATGGGCGGGAGGTCTTACGAGCAGTACTTC. The rearrangement links TRBV15 to TRBJ2-7, with 8 bases matching TRBD2. CDR1 and CDR2 from the germline V gene are LNHNV and YYDKDF (reference sequence). J gave up 4 bases and V 4 bases, and 6 bases lay outside the gene matches. The CDR3 spans 14 residues.

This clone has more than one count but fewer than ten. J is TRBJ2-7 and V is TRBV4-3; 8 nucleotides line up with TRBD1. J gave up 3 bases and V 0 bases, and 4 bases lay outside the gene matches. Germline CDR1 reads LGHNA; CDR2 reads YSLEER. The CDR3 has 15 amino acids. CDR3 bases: TGCGCCAGCAGCCAAGATAGTGACAGGGGCTACGAGCAGTACTTC. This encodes CASSQDSDRGYEQYF.

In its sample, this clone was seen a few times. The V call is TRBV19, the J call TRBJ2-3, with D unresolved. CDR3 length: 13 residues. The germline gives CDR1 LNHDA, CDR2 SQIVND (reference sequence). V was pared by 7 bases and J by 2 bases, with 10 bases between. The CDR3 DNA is TGTGCCAGTACCAGGTCCGACACAGATACGCAGTATTTT. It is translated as CASTRSDTDTQYF.

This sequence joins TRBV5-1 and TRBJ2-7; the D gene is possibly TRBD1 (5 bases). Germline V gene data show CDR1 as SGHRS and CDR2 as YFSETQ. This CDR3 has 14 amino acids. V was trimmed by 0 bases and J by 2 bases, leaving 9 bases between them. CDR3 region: CASSLEQGAYEQYF. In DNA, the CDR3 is TGCGCCAGCAGCTTGGAACAAGGGGCCTACGAGCAGTACTTC.

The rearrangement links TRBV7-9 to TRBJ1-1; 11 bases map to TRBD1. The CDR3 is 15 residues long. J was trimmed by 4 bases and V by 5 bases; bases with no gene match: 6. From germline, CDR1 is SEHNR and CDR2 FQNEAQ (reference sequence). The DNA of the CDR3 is TGTGCCAGCAGCCCGCGGGACAGGGGGTTCACTGAAGCTTTCTTT. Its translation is CASSPRDRGFTEAFF.